This T cell receptor beta chain was retrieved from a study of identical twins (dated by TCRdb to about 2016). Regarding the study in general: The study deep-sequenced TCR alpha and beta repertoires from monozygotic twins, unrelated adults of various ages and cord blood to test whether fetal clonotypes persist. To rule out contamination, replicate twin experiments were performed at different times with different library preparation protocols. The study at large found these results: Because the same donors could not be followed over many years, conclusions were based on cross-sectional statistical analysis. Recombination models systematically underestimated out-of-frame TCR alpha sharing in monozygotic twins but agreed with sharing between unrelated individuals. The excess sharing between twins in beta out-of-frame sequences was weaker because fewer shared sequences reduced the signal-to-noise ratio. Abundant cord blood beta clonotypes had fewer insertions, young adult naive repertoires showed a similar but weaker trend, and memory repertoires showed no such trend. Compared with coincidental sharing between unrelated individuals, out-of-frame TCR alpha sequences shared between twins had an excess of sequences with low generation probability. Zero-insertion analyses could be partly confounded by invariant T cells such as MAIT and iNKT, although diverse VJ usage argued against such confounding for most clonotypes.

In regard to this clonotype: No antigen is known for it. Base quality data are lacking; no much larger clone is found one base away.

Every donor was a healthy Caucasian. The twin cohort consisted of three pairs of female monozygotic twins, all aged roughly 18 to 29 years. RNA for TCR libraries was isolated from peripheral blood mononuclear cells. Libraries were made using 5' RACE. Sequencing used an Illumina HiSeq 2000. A universal primer binding site was added through template switching, and the final cDNA carried a unique molecular identifier so that TCR cDNA molecules could be counted accurately. Specific primers in the conserved constant-segment region were used to synthesize first-strand cDNA for TCR alpha and beta chains. To control for contamination, each cDNA library was double barcoded with a SMART-Mk sample barcode plus Illumina barcodes. TruSeq adapter sequences, together with Illumina sample barcodes, were added in two successive PCR steps. Sequencing of the TCR alpha and beta cDNA libraries was done on the Illumina HiSeq platform using custom primers. Concerning the study's data processing: MiGEC was used to process raw reads and extract unique molecular identifiers, and MiXCR was used to find CDR3 positions. Recombination models were inferred per individual with the repgenHMM and IGoR tools using an EM algorithm. Shared clonotypes were analyzed with the tcR package in R, and sharing was normalized by the product of cloneset sizes. To study raw recombination without the effects of thymic and clonal selection, out-of-frame nonproductive sequences were analyzed. TCRdb redid the processing of the public reads, applying fastp at Q25 and MiXCR, and retained in-frame beta chains. Rows merge per CDR3 protein into single entries with the most common DNA and genes. The V and J calls were not made by the authors but by TCRdb's processing. The sample data list some 730,000 distinct CDR3 sequences, and around a sixth of these were observed just once. The ten largest make up around 14% of the sample.

A further study also used this sample, focusing on T cells expressing NK-cell markers. Drawing on the second study: In sorted CD3+CD56+NKG2C+, CD3+CD56+NKG2C- and CD3+CD56-NKG2C+ T-cell subsets from about 8 donors, TCR beta-chain repertoires were profiled. Of the eight sequenced donors, seven were found to be HCMV-seropositive and one was found to be HCMV-seronegative. To restrict sorting to alphabetaTCR-expressing T cells, an anti-gammadeltaTCR antibody was added in several experiments. In six donors, the dominant CD3+CD56+NKG2C+ clonotypes ranked among the top 10 CD8+ clonotypes, making up roughly 1.0-7.0% of CD8+ T cells. Those dominant clonotypes were again the most abundant among CD3+CD56-NKG2C+ cells in a few donors, at about 25-60.1%. Whether the expanded NKG2C-expressing T cell clones were specific for HCMV antigens was left unclear. Randomly selected healthy volunteers, three men and five women, were used as the eight sequenced donors. HCMV serostatus was determined by detecting HCMV-specific IgG in serum with a commercial ELISA kit. Bulk peripheral blood T-cell repertoires were additionally sequenced from unsorted PBMC for about six donors. MIGEC was used to demultiplex reads and group reads by UMI, and MiTCR was used to assemble and quantify clonotypes. To exclude erroneous sequences, only TCR cDNA sequences supported by at least two reads were retained. Downstream repertoire analysis used the tcR package, and clonotypes were matched across fractions by CDR3 nucleotide sequence plus V segment. Antigen specificity was annotated against VDJdb with VDJmatch, allowing one amino acid substitution in CDR3.

Sequencing used PBMCs. The source is a woman younger than 30 in good health.

The CDR3: CASSLDTEGRAYNEQFF. The nucleotide sequence is TGTGCCAGCAGCTTAGACACGGAGGGTAGGGCCTACAATGAGCAGTTCTTC. The rearranged chain carries TRBV13 and TRBJ2-1; the D gene is possibly TRBD2, with 6 bases matching. From the cysteine up to the phenylalanine, the CDR3 has a length of 17 residues. The DNA shown is the 51-base CDR3, in frame from base 1. Reading the germline V gene (reference sequence) gives CDR1 PRHDT and CDR2 FYEKMQ. The junction shows trimming of 1 base on V and 2 bases on J, plus 15 bases between the germline ends. The reference TRBV13 and TRBJ2-1 proteins fill in what lies around the CDR3, so the full variable domain reads AAGVIQSPRHLIKEKRETATLKCYPIPRHDTVYWYQQGPGQDPQFLISFYEKMQSDKGSIPDRFSAQQFSDYHSELNMSSLELGDSALYFCASSLDTEGRAYNEQFFGPGTRLTVL.